The 29 T cell receptor beta chains below all came from one sample that was sequenced in a study of response to subunit inactivated influenza vaccine. TCRdb used MiXCR to reprocess the RT-PCR reads, holding one entry per CDR3 protein. This table holds under 550,000 distinct CDR3 sequences, 7.5% to 8.5% found once. This specimen was PBMCs from blood, taken around 25 months after vaccination. The receptors stem from a man aged 50-75 years who received an inactivated influenza vaccine.

The chain has TRBV7-2 and TRBJ1-2; the D is unclear. This CDR3 spans 13 amino acids. Germline-derived CDR1 and CDR2 are SGHTA and FQGNSA. Trimming took 4 bases from V and 5 from J, leaving 11 bases between them. The CDR3 nucleotides read TGTGCCAGCAGCTCCCGGGCCGAATATGGCTACACCTTC. Its protein is CASSSRAEYGYTF.

This clonotype was seen at least ten times. This chain uses TRBV20-1 with TRBJ2-7, with 10 bases identical to TRBD2. Germline V gene data show CDR1 as DFQATT and CDR2 as SNEGSKA (reference sequence). The V gene end was trimmed by 6 bases and the J gene end by 0 bases; junction bases not matched to a gene: 5. This CDR3 region has 14 residues. DNA for the CDR3: TGCAGTGCCTCACTAGCGGGAAACTCCTACGAGCAGTACTTC. Translation gives CSASLAGNSYEQYF.

This clonotype was recorded a few times. The chain uses TRBV11-3 and TRBJ2-1, with 9 bases aligning to TRBD2. In germline, CDR1 is SGHNT, CDR2 YENEEA. The CDR3 is 16 amino acids. Trimming cost V 1 base and J 4 bases; bases outside gene matches: 5. This CDR3 is CASSLGGSGGYNEQFF. Written as DNA, the CDR3 is TGTGCCAGCAGCTTAGGGGGTAGCGGGGGTTACAATGAGCAGTTCTTC.

This clonotype was counted a few times. V usage is TRBV18 and J usage is TRBJ2-4; D remains unclear. CDR3 length: 14 residues. Trimming removed 0 bases at V and 5 bases at J, with 8 bases between. Germline CDR1 is KGHSH and CDR2 is LQKENI. Here the CDR3 DNA reads TGTGCCAGCTCACCACCGTCCGTCCAAAACATTCAGTACTTC. Protein: CASSPPSVQNIQYF.

On this clonotype: This may be a read error, as it is one base from a much larger clone. This rearrangement joins TRBV5-1 to TRBJ2-5, with TRBD2 matching 10 bases. Germline CDR1 is SGHRS and CDR2 is YFSETQ. The CDR3 spans 16 residues. Here the CDR3 reads CASSLLAGGPQDTQYF. CDR3 nucleotides: TGCGCCAGCAGCTTATTAGCGGGGGGCCCCCAAGATACCCAGTACTTC.

The genes are TRBV12-3 or TRBV12-4 and TRBJ2-3; no reliable D call. Trimming left V 6 bases short and J 2 bases short, with 12 bases between. CDR3 size: 14 residues. The CDR3 nucleotides are TGTGCCAGCAGATCCGGGCGCCTCACAGATACGCAGTATTTT. Its protein is CASRSGRLTDTQYF.

The CDR3 DNA sequence: TGTGCCAGCTCACCAGCAACGGAAAGGGTTTTTCTCTACGAGCAGTACTTC. Protein: CASSPATERVFLYEQYF. This chain links TRBV18 with TRBJ2-7; D gene ambiguous. Trimming shortened V by 2 bases and J by 3 bases, and 20 bases separated the two germline ends. Germline V gene lookup returns CDR1 KGHSH and CDR2 LQKENI. CDR3 length: 17 residues.

V is TRBV6-1 and J is TRBJ2-1; TRBD2 agrees at 8 bases. J gave up 5 bases and V 6 bases, and 12 bases lay outside the gene matches. The CDR3 totals 16 residues. Germline V gene data show CDR1 as MNHNS and CDR2 as SASEGT. As DNA, the CDR3 is TGTGCCAGCAGACCGACCGAGCGGGGGTTCAACAATGAGCAGTTCTTC. Translating it yields CASRPTERGFNNEQFF.

This clonotype was observed a handful of times. This chain uses TRBV15 with TRBJ2-5; D not certain. This CDR3 comprises 14 residues. The V end lost 1 base, the J end lost 1 base, and 7 bases lay between the germline ends. CDR1 LNHNV and CDR2 YYDKDF come from the germline V gene (reference sequence). The CDR3 reads CATSRGGLQETQYF. DNA for the CDR3: TGTGCCACCAGCAGAGGTGGCCTCCAAGAGACCCAGTACTTC.

This clonotype was counted only a few times. The CDR3 bases are TGTGCCAGCACCAACCGCAAACGCACTAGCACCGGGGAGCTGTTTTTT. This sequence encodes CASTNRKRTSTGELFF. The rearrangement links TRBV2 to TRBJ2-2; tentatively, D is TRBD2 (5 bases). There are 16 residues in the CDR3. Germline loops: CDR1 SNHLY, CDR2 FYNNEI. With 7 bases removed from V and 4 bases from J, the gap between germline ends came to 19 bases. The whole variable domain, remainder taken from reference TRBV2 and TRBJ2-2, is EPEVTQTPSHQVTQMGQEVILRCVPISNHLYFYWYRQILGQKVEFLVSFYNNEISEKSEIFDDQFSVERPDGSNFTLKIRSTKLEDSAMYFCASTNRKRTSTGELFFGEGSRLTVL.

This clonotype was seen a few times. The chain couples TRBV20-1 to TRBJ2-7, with 8 positions matching TRBD2. The germline V gene encodes CDR1 DFQATT and CDR2 SNEGSKA (reference sequence). This CDR3 comprises 13 residues. The V segment lost 1 base and the J segment 3 bases; nucleotides outside the gene matches: 2. CDR3 bases: TGCAGTGCTAGAGGGGCGGGAGGCTACGAGCAGTACTTC. Translating gives CSARGAGGYEQYF.

In this sample, this clonotype turned up a few times. In DNA, the CDR3 is TGTGCCTGGAGTGGGGGAAGAGGGAACAATGAGCAGTTCTTC. It codes for CAWSGGRGNNEQFF. The chain employs TRBV30 and TRBJ2-1, with TRBD2 as a possible D gene (5 bases). This CDR3 is 14 amino acids long. V was pared by 1 base and J by 5 bases, with 12 bases between. The V gene's germline CDR1 is GTSNPN and CDR2 SVGIG (reference sequence).

The V gene is TRBV7-9, the J gene TRBJ2-7, with D perhaps TRBD2 (6 bases). The length of the CDR3 is 13 residues. The germline V gene encodes CDR1 SEHNR and CDR2 FQNEAQ (reference sequence). Trimming shortened V by 5 bases and J by 1 base, and 9 bases separated the two germline ends. The CDR3 sequence: CASSRRESYEQYV. CDR3 sequence (DNA): TGTGCCAGCAGCCGGCGGGAATCCTACGAGCAGTACGTC.

This clonotype came up a few times. The rearrangement uses TRBV7-2 and TRBJ2-5; maybe TRBD2 (6 bases). Between the trimmed V and J ends, which lost 1 base and 5 bases, there was a span of 11 bases. Per germline, CDR1 SGHTA and CDR2 FQGNSA. CDR3 length: 14 amino acids. The CDR3: CASSLGLERETQYF. In nucleotides, the CDR3 is TGTGCCAGCAGCTTAGGACTAGAGCGGGAGACCCAGTACTTC.

V usage is TRBV20-1 and J usage is TRBJ2-7; D possibly uses TRBD1 or TRBD2 (5 bases each). Germline CDR1 DFQATT, CDR2 SNEGSKA (reference sequence). The CDR3 runs to 13 residues. The V and J ends lost 4 bases and 0 bases respectively, with 10 bases between them. CDR3 region: CSAKGTVSYEQYF. The CDR3 coding sequence is TGCAGTGCTAAGGGGACGGTCTCCTACGAGCAGTACTTC.

The rearrangement links TRBV7-9 to TRBJ1-1; possibly TRBD1 for D (5 bases). Germline lookup yields CDR1 SEHNR and CDR2 FQNEAQ (reference sequence). The CDR3 runs 14 residues. Trimming removed 7 bases at V and 0 bases at J, with 12 bases between. Written as DNA, the CDR3 is TGTGCCAGCATTCGAATGACAGTGAACACTGAAGCTTTCTTT. Its translation is CASIRMTVNTEAFF.

The chain has TRBV12-3 or TRBV12-4 and TRBJ1-2, with D unclear. This CDR3 comprises 11 residues. V was shortened by 4 bases and J by 6 bases, with 6 bases between the two germline ends. The CDR3, as DNA: TGTGCCAGCAGTTCCCGGAATGGCTACACCTTC. Amino acids: CASSSRNGYTF.

The table lists this clonotype with many counts. The chain combines TRBV5-6 with TRBJ1-1; no clear D gene. Per germline, CDR1 SGHDT and CDR2 YYEEEE. This CDR3 has 12 residues. The V end lost 4 bases, the J end lost 3 bases, and 7 bases lay between the germline ends. The CDR3 loop is CASSHSYTEAFF. For the CDR3, the DNA is TGTGCCAGCAGCCACAGCTACACTGAAGCTTTCTTT.

This clonotype appeared many times. The chain has TRBV29-1 and TRBJ2-1; D is uncertain. CDR1 is SQVTM and CDR2 is ANQGSEA in the germline V gene. V lost 5 bases, J lost 5 bases, and 19 bases lay in between. The CDR3 is 15 amino acids. The CDR3 is CSVRLTIRYDNEQFF. The CDR3 DNA reads TGCAGCGTTAGGTTGACCATCAGATACGACAATGAGCAGTTCTTC.

This clonotype was observed a handful of times. The chain recombines TRBV27 with TRBJ2-4; no definite D call. Trimming cost V 6 bases and J 0 bases, with 12 bases left between them. Germline CDR1 is MNHEY and CDR2 is SMNVEV (reference sequence). The CDR3 sequence is 15 residues long. The CDR3 DNA sequence: TGTGCCAGCAGATCACTATATGGAGCCAAAAACATTCAGTACTTC. As protein: CASRSLYGAKNIQYF.

In this sample, this clonotype turned up a few times. The chain joins TRBV18 to TRBJ2-3; no firm D call. CDR1 KGHSH and CDR2 LQKENI come from the germline V gene. The CDR3 runs 13 residues. V was pared by 4 bases and J by 0 bases, with 5 bases between. CDR3 sequence (DNA): TGTGCCAGCTCACGGATTAGCACAGATACGCAGTATTTT. Residues: CASSRISTDTQYF.

This clonotype was counted only a few times. The chain combines TRBV7-2 with TRBJ2-7, with D perhaps being TRBD1 or TRBD2 (5 bases each). CDR1 and CDR2 (germline): SGHTA, FQGNSA. The length of the CDR3 is 14 residues. V was pared by 2 bases and J by 5 bases, with 13 bases between. CDR3 sequence reads: CASSLRRGRDEQYF. The DNA of the CDR3 is TGTGCCAGCAGCTTAAGACGGGGCAGGGACGAGCAGTACTTC.

This clonotype was found many times. The J gene is TRBJ2-1, the V gene TRBV7-9, with D uncertain. V gave up 3 bases and J gave up 6 bases, with 6 bases separating them. There are 12 residues in the CDR3. Per the germline V gene, CDR1 is SEHNR and CDR2 is FQNEAQ (reference sequence). Here the CDR3 reads CASSFAGNEQFF. The CDR3 DNA follows: TGTGCCAGCAGCTTTGCAGGCAATGAGCAGTTCTTC.

V is TRBV27 and J is TRBJ2-2; TRBD1 agrees at 9 bases. Germline V gives CDR1 MNHEY, CDR2 SMNVEV (reference sequence). With V trimmed by 2 bases and J by 6 bases, 13 bases remained unmatched. This CDR3 comprises 18 residues. The CDR3 sequence: CASSLVSVGTGTSGELFF. CDR3 nucleotides: TGTGCCAGCAGTTTAGTATCTGTAGGGACAGGGACCTCCGGGGAGCTGTTTTTT.

Only a few counts were recorded for this clonotype. This sequence joins TRBV7-8 and TRBJ2-1, with TRBD2 identical over 12 bases. This CDR3 contains 14 residues. V lost 5 bases, J lost 8 bases, and 4 bases stayed unmatched. CDR1 is SGHVS, CDR2 FQNEAQ, per germline. CDR3 DNA sequence: TGTGCCAGCAGCATCCTAGCGGGGGGGCATGAGCAGTTCTTC. It is translated as CASSILAGGHEQFF. Complete variable domain (other parts from reference TRBV7-8 and TRBJ2-1): GAGVSQSPRYKVAKRGQDVALRCDPISGHVSLFWYQQALGQGPEFLTYFQNEAQLDKSGLPSDRFFAERPEGSVSTLKIQRTQQEDSAVYLCASSILAGGHEQFFGPGTRLTVL.

V is TRBV24-1 and J is TRBJ2-1; D remains ambiguous. Germline assignment: CDR1 KGHDR and CDR2 SFDVKD. V lost 4 bases and J lost 12, with 15 bases in between. This CDR3 region has 13 residues. The CDR3, as DNA: TGTGCCACCAGTGACTCCACCAACCCCCTGCAGTTCTTC. Amino acid sequence: CATSDSTNPLQFF.

The table lists this clonotype with many counts. The J gene is TRBJ2-3, the V gene TRBV29-1; TRBD2 agrees at 7 bases. This CDR3 contains 14 residues. Trimming cost V 5 bases and J 1 base; bases outside gene matches: 6. CDR1 and CDR2 (germline): SQVTM, ANQGSEA. The CDR3 loop reads CSVSGGSGTDTQYF. CDR3 DNA sequence: TGCAGCGTTTCCGGGGGGTCCGGCACAGATACGCAGTATTTT.

There are many counts of this clonotype. The genes are TRBV20-1 and TRBJ1-4; TRBD1 is a possible D gene (5 bases). V dropped 2 bases and J dropped 7 bases, with 11 bases sitting between them. This CDR3 has 13 amino acids. CDR1 and CDR2 from the germline V gene are DFQATT and SNEGSKA (reference sequence). Here the CDR3 reads CSARYRDGEKLFF. The DNA of the CDR3 is TGCAGTGCTAGATACCGGGACGGTGAAAAACTGTTTTTT.

This clonotype was counted many times. The chain has TRBV6-1 and TRBJ2-5; D gene unclear. This CDR3 region has 17 residues. V gave up 6 bases and J gave up 2 bases, with 22 bases separating them. Germline V lookup: CDR1 MNHNS, CDR2 SASEGT. CDR3 coding DNA: TGTGCCAGCAGCCCTTTTGTTCCGGAACAGACTCAAGAGACCCAGTACTTC. As protein: CASSPFVPEQTQETQYF.